The T cell receptor beta chain described here comes from a study of cytomegalovirus exposure and HLA in healthy donors. Note on this clone: No antigen is known for it.

Measured with immunoSEQ multiplex PCR; TCRdb has only the in-frame clones, and not every one. The sample shows 150,000 to 200,000 clones, more than 70% of them seen only once. Study-wide findings and caveats: A later analysis found first-cohort TCR clusters tended to co-occur in the 120 or so validation repertoires. Cytomegalovirus-associated status was assigned to 150 to 200 TCR beta chains. As confirmed in vitro, three CMV-associated chains were specific for CMV antigens.

The sequenced sample consisted of PBMCs. This receptor was identified in a man aged 18 to 30 in good health and CMV-seronegative.

The CDR3 protein is CASSSGQMSSYEQYF. Here the CDR3 DNA reads TGCGCCAGCAGCTCGGGACAAATGAGCTCCTACGAGCAGTACTTC. The chain carries TRBV5-1 and TRBJ2-7, with a tentative D call TRBD1 (6 bases). From germline, CDR1 is SGHRS and CDR2 YFSETQ. The CDR3 extends over 15 amino acids. V lost 3 bases and J 0 bases, leaving 13 bases between the germline ends. The full variable domain, completed using reference TRBV5-1 and TRBJ2-7, is KAGVTQTPRYLIKTRGQQVTLSCSPISGHRSVSWYQQTPGQGLQFLFEYFSETQRNKGNFPGRFSGRQFSNSRSEMNVSTLELGDSALYLCASSSGQMSSYEQYFGPGTRLTVT.